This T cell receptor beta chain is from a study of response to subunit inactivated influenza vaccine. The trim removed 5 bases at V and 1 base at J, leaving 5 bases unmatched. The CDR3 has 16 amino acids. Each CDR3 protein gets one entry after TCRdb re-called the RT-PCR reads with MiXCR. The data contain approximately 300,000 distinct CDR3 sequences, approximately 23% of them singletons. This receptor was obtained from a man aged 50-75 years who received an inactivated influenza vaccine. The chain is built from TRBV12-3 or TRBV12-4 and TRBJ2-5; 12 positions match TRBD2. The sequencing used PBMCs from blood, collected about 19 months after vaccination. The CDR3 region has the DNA TGTGCCAGCAGTGGTACTAGCGGGGGGATCCAAGAGACCCAGTACTTC. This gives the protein CASSGTSGGIQETQYF.